This passage covers 14 T cell receptor beta chains from one sample sequenced in a study of regulatory T cells in long-lasting Graves disease (dated by TCRdb to the early 2020s). The time point tag for this specimen amounts to: newly diagnosed GD, antithyroid drugs for less than 3 months. RNA was extracted from PBMCs in TRIzol for both TCR sequencing and RNA sequencing. Library preparation employed multiplex PCR. For sequencing, an Illumina HiSeq 4000 was employed. To build TCR beta libraries, CDR3 regions were amplified by Arm-PCR using iRepertoire HTBI primers. The public reads were quality trimmed at Q25 with fastp and then assembled into clones with MiXCR by TCRdb, keeping productive beta chains. When rows share a CDR3 protein, they turn into one entry using the most common DNA and genes. The sample table lists some 250,000 distinct CDR3 sequences, 15% to 20% of them with a count of one. The ten largest clones capture approximately 24% of the sample.

This material consisted of peripheral blood mononuclear cells (PBMCs), taken at new diagnosis, from a patient treated with antithyroid drugs. These receptor sequences come from a female donor with Graves disease.

This clonotype was found many times. CDR3 nucleotide sequence: TGTGCCAGCAGGAGAGCGGAGGGCACAGATACGCAGTATTTT. Its translation is CASRRAEGTDTQYF. The chain has TRBV2 and TRBJ2-3; perhaps TRBD2 as D (5 bases). Looked up from germline, CDR1 is SNHLY and CDR2 is FYNNEI. The CDR3 consists of 14 residues. The V gene lost 6 bases and the J gene lost 1 base, with 11 bases spanning the gap.

This clonotype showed up just a few times. A single base separates this from a much larger clone, so it may be a read error. The chain carries TRBV11-1 and TRBJ2-3; D is unresolved. In germline, CDR1 is SGHAT, CDR2 FQDESV (reference sequence). The CDR3 loop spans 12 amino acids. The CDR3 coding sequence is TGTGCCAGCAGCTTCATAGCAGATATGCAGTATTTT. It codes for CASSFIADMQYF.

This clonotype was seen repeatedly, ten times or more. The CDR3 DNA follows: TGTGCCAGCAGCGTAGAGGATAGGACTAGCGATGAGCAGTTCTTC. This gives the protein CASSVEDRTSDEQFF. This chain connects TRBV9 to TRBJ2-1; 9 bases align to TRBD2. CDR1 is SGDLS and CDR2 is YYNGEE in the germline V gene. This CDR3 is 15 amino acids long. V shed 0 bases and J 8 bases; nucleotides not matched to a gene: 6.

In its sample, this clonotype was seen a few times. The chain links TRBV5-5 to TRBJ1-2, with 7 nucleotides matching TRBD1. With V trimmed by 4 bases and J by 2 bases, 8 bases remained unmatched. CDR1 is SGHKS, CDR2 YYEKEE, per germline (reference sequence). This CDR3 contains 15 residues. This CDR3 is CASSGGSGGNYGYTF. In DNA, the CDR3 is TGTGCCAGCAGCGGGGGTTCAGGGGGAAACTATGGCTACACCTTC.

This clonotype was counted at least ten times. The rearrangement joins TRBV18 to TRBJ1-1; D is possibly TRBD1 (5 bases). This CDR3 is built from 14 residues. CDR1 KGHSH and CDR2 LQKENI come from the germline V gene. Trimming left V 3 bases short and J 3 bases short, with 11 bases between. CDR3 sequence reads: CASSPGRVDTEAFF. In nucleotides, the CDR3 is TGTGCCAGCTCACCGGGGCGGGTGGACACTGAAGCTTTCTTT.

This clonotype was seen many times. The chain recombines TRBV7-3 with TRBJ2-2; 8 bases fit TRBD2. Germline values: CDR1 SGHTA, CDR2 FQGTGA. There are 14 residues in the CDR3. Trimming at V came to 3 bases and at J to 5 bases, leaving 2 bases not matched to a gene. This chain's CDR3 is CASSLGLGTGELFF. The CDR3 DNA is TGTGCCAGCAGCTTGGGACTAGGAACCGGGGAGCTGTTTTTT.

This clonotype was observed many times. The J gene is TRBJ1-2, the V gene TRBV5-6; a weak D match, TRBD1 (5 bases). From germline, CDR1 is SGHDT and CDR2 YYEEEE. The V and J ends lost 4 bases and 5 bases respectively, with 15 bases between them. The CDR3 is 14 amino acids. The DNA of the CDR3 is TGTGCCAGCAGCGCCCCGGGGACCGATTATGGCTACACCTTC. Encoded protein: CASSAPGTDYGYTF.

This clonotype was seen ten or more times. The CDR3: CSASLGGGVGTDTQYF. Written as DNA, the CDR3 is TGCAGTGCTAGTTTGGGAGGGGGCGTGGGGACAGATACGCAGTATTTT. The V and J genes are TRBV20-1 and TRBJ2-3; possibly TRBD1 or TRBD2 for D (7 bases each). Germline-derived CDR1 and CDR2 are DFQATT and SNEGSKA (reference sequence). Trimming pared 3 bases from V and 3 bases from J, leaving 19 bases between. The CDR3 sequence is 16 residues long.

This clonotype was recorded at least ten times. The genes are TRBV2 and TRBJ1-3; no reliable D call. The CDR3 extends over 13 amino acids. Germline assignment: CDR1 SNHLY and CDR2 FYNNEI. With 4 bases removed from V and 2 bases from J, the gap between germline ends came to 6 bases. For the CDR3, the DNA is TGTGCCAGCAGTGGTGGGACTGGAAACACCATATATTTT. Its protein is CASSGGTGNTIYF.

The table lists this clonotype with many counts. This rearrangement joins TRBV20-1 to TRBJ2-3; 7 bases map to TRBD1. CDR3 length: 15 amino acids. Losses at the gene ends were 2 bases for V and 4 bases for J; bases not matched to a gene: 9. Germline values: CDR1 DFQATT, CDR2 SNEGSKA (reference sequence). CDR3 nucleotide sequence: TGCAGTGCTAGACGCACGACAGGGAGCCCAGATACGCAGTATTTT. This encodes CSARRTTGSPDTQYF.

For this clonotype: This is likely an artifact of a read error, given a far larger clone one base away. This chain uses TRBV7-3 with TRBJ1-2, with TRBD1 matching over 7 bases. Unmatched junction bases numbered 5, after V lost 5 bases and J lost 2 bases. The CDR3 is made up of 14 amino acids. Germline V lookup: CDR1 SGHTA, CDR2 FQGTGA. The CDR3 protein is CASSPQTGNYGYTF. CDR3 nucleotide sequence: TGTGCCAGCAGCCCGCAGACAGGGAACTATGGCTACACCTTC.

V and J are TRBV28 and TRBJ2-1; D is perhaps TRBD2 (6 bases). V lost 5 bases and J 5 bases, leaving 16 bases between the germline ends. The V gene's germline CDR1 is MDHEN and CDR2 SYDVKM. This CDR3 comprises 15 residues. The CDR3 nucleotides are TGTGCCAGCAGTCCCGGGACGGAGGGAAACAATGAGCAGTTCTTC. Encoded protein: CASSPGTEGNNEQFF.

In this sample, this clonotype turned up many times. The chain recombines TRBV7-2 with TRBJ2-3, with 9 bases that match TRBD1. The length of the CDR3 is 17 residues. Germline V CDR1 and CDR2: SGHTA, FQGNSA. V was clipped by 5 bases and J by 3 bases; unmatched bases: 12. CDR3 DNA: TGTGCCAGCAGCGCAGGACAGGGGAGGCAAGGGACAGATACGCAGTATTTT. It encodes CASSAGQGRQGTDTQYF.

This clonotype was detected many times. The chain employs TRBV29-1 and TRBJ2-3; the D is unclear. Germline lookup yields CDR1 SQVTM and CDR2 ANQGSEA. V shed 0 bases and J shed 1 base, with 8 bases lying between them. The CDR3 is 14 residues long. The CDR3: CSVEDGVGTDTQYF. CDR3 nucleotide sequence: TGCAGCGTTGAAGATGGGGTGGGCACAGATACGCAGTATTTT.